This T cell receptor (beta chain) came from a study of tumor and adjacent non-tumor tissue in lung cancer. About the study: Histology: about a dozen adenocarcinoma, a couple of squamous cell carcinoma, 1 small cell lung cancer. Study-wide findings and caveats: Top 100 clones took a larger repertoire share in normal lung. Tumor tissue had significantly higher TCR diversity than normal lung. Higher tumor TCR diversity was associated with shorter survival.

This sample's RNA came from whole unsorted tissue. The library came from three nested PCR rounds adapted from ARM-PCR protocols. TCRdb re-analysed the multiplex PCR reads in MiXCR, keeping a single row per CDR3 protein. This repertoire shows over 60,000 distinct CDR3 sequences, 73% found once; its top ten account for roughly 30%. This clonotype appeared many times. Its antigen remains unknown. Per germline, CDR1 DFQATT and CDR2 SNEGSKA (reference sequence). Trimming cost V 5 bases and J 4 bases; bases outside gene matches: 4. CDR3 length: 13 amino acids. This clonotype originated in a man aged 60 to 69 with non-small cell lung cancer. The sample comprised lung tumor tissue. The rearrangement links TRBV20-1 to TRBJ2-2; TRBD2 matches 7 bases. CDR3 in amino acids: CSAPGEGTGELFF. The CDR3 DNA reads as TGCAGTGCTCCCGGGGAGGGCACCGGGGAGCTGTTTTTT.